A single sample gave rise to the 30 T cell receptor beta chains below, sequenced in a study of blood T cell repertoires in COVID-19. This table comes from immunoSEQ multiplex PCR, and its TCRdb copy is limited to in-frame clones, with some not included. The table lists about 92,000 clones, around 75% of them singletons, with roughly 15% in the top ten. Sample: peripheral blood. The receptors come from an elderly woman with active or convalescent COVID-19.

This sequence joins TRBV7-9 and TRBJ1-1; 11 bases agree with TRBD1. Trimming at V came to 5 bases and at J to 3 bases, leaving 11 bases not matched to a gene. This CDR3 comprises 17 residues. Germline V lookup: CDR1 SEHNR, CDR2 FQNEAQ (reference sequence). DNA of the CDR3: TGTGCCAGCAGCCCCCCGGACAGGGGGCTAACGTACACTGAAGCTTTCTTT. Translating it yields CASSPPDRGLTYTEAFF.

The CDR3 sequence: CASSLVGNSYNEQFF. CDR3 nucleotides: TGTGCCAGCAGCTTGGTCGGGAACTCCTACAATGAGCAGTTCTTC. The rearrangement joins TRBV5-4 to TRBJ2-1; D perhaps matches TRBD2 (5 bases). This CDR3 comprises 15 residues. V lost 0 bases and J lost 0, with 7 bases in between. The germline V gene has CDR1 SGHNT and CDR2 YYREEE (reference sequence).

The V and J genes are TRBV11-2 and TRBJ2-7, with 8 bases fitting TRBD2. The CDR3 consists of 17 residues. The germline V gene has CDR1 SGHAT and CDR2 FQNNGV. V lost 0 bases and J lost 3; bases outside the gene matches: 10. CDR3: CASSLDYSRGGLYEQYF. CDR3 in DNA: TGTGCCAGCAGCTTAGATTATAGTCGGGGGGGTCTCTACGAGCAGTACTTC.

The gene calls are TRBV24-1 and TRBJ2-1; 10 positions match TRBD1. This CDR3 contains 15 residues. Losses at the gene ends were 4 bases for V and 7 bases for J; bases not matched to a gene: 6. Per the germline V gene, CDR1 is KGHDR and CDR2 is SFDVKD. In nucleotides, the CDR3 is TGTGCCACCAGTGAGGGGACAGGGGTGTATAATGAGCAGTTCTTC. This sequence encodes CATSEGTGVYNEQFF.

The V gene is TRBV7-6, the J gene TRBJ2-5, with TRBD2 identical over 7 bases. This CDR3 is built from 17 residues. Trimming cost V 5 bases and J 4 bases; bases outside gene matches: 16. From germline, CDR1 is SGHVS and CDR2 FNYEAQ. The CDR3 DNA follows: TGTGCCAGCAGCGCCCTTGGTTTACGGGGGGAGGGAGAGACCCAGTACTTC. This sequence encodes CASSALGLRGEGETQYF.

The rearrangement uses TRBV2 and TRBJ2-3; D gene unclear. Trimming left V 1 base short and J 1 base short, with 6 bases between. Germline V CDR1 and CDR2: SNHLY, FYNNEI. CDR3 length: 14 residues. CDR3 bases: TGTGCCAGCAGTGAAGTGGCACGCACAGATACGCAGTATTTT. Its protein is CASSEVARTDTQYF. The whole variable domain, remainder taken from reference TRBV2 and TRBJ2-3, is EPEVTQTPSHQVTQMGQEVILRCVPISNHLYFYWYRQILGQKVEFLVSFYNNEISEKSEIFDDQFSVERPDGSNFTLKIRSTKLEDSAMYFCASSEVARTDTQYFGPGTRLTVL.

This chain uses TRBV7-8 with TRBJ2-1; TRBD2 agrees at 7 bases. Germline assignment: CDR1 SGHVS and CDR2 FQNEAQ. The CDR3 runs to 15 residues. Trimming removed 6 bases from V and 8 bases from J; junction bases left unmatched: 13. CDR3 amino acids: CASSLTGGPSDEQFF. Here the CDR3 DNA reads TGTGCCAGCAGTTTAACGGGGGGTCCTAGCGATGAGCAGTTCTTC.

The chain combines TRBV5-6 with TRBJ2-1, with D possibly matching TRBD1 (5 bases). This CDR3 comprises 14 residues. Germline V gene sequence: CDR1 SGHDT, CDR2 YYEEEE. Deletions cut 0 bases from V and 4 bases from J, with 8 bases between. CDR3 sequence: CASSLGQNYNEQFF. DNA for the CDR3: TGTGCCAGCAGCTTGGGACAGAATTACAATGAGCAGTTCTTC.

V gene TRBV7-2 combines with J gene TRBJ2-1, with TRBD2 identical over 9 bases. With 4 bases clipped from V and 8 bases from J, the junction kept 9 bases outside the gene matches. The CDR3 spans 15 residues. In germline, CDR1 is SGHTA, CDR2 FQGNSA. This CDR3 is CASSSTSGSGYEQFF. In DNA form, the CDR3 reads TGTGCCAGCAGCTCGACTAGCGGAAGTGGGTATGAGCAGTTCTTC. The entire variable domain, with the rest obtained from reference TRBV7-2 and TRBJ2-1, is as follows: GAGVSQSPSNKVTEKGKDVELRCDPISGHTALYWYRQSLGQGLEFLIYFQGNSAPDKSGLPSDRFSAERTGGSVSTLTIQRTQQEDSAVYLCASSSTSGSGYEQFFGPGTRLTVL.

The J gene is TRBJ1-1, the V gene TRBV7-9; unclear D gene. The V end lost 3 bases, the J end lost 0 bases, and 8 bases lay between the germline ends. The CDR3 is 14 residues long. Per the germline V gene, CDR1 is SEHNR and CDR2 is FQNEAQ (reference sequence). CDR3 sequence reads: CASSFDTVNTEAFF. CDR3 sequence (DNA): TGTGCCAGCAGCTTCGACACAGTGAACACTGAAGCTTTCTTT.

The chain couples TRBV5-1 to TRBJ2-1, with 7 bases fitting TRBD2. Germline CDR1 and CDR2: SGHRS and YFSETQ. V trimming: 6 bases; J trimming: 2 bases; junction bases outside the gene matches: 8. The CDR3 loop spans 15 amino acids. CDR3: CASTPAGVPYNEQFF. In DNA, the CDR3 is TGCGCCAGCACCCCTGCGGGAGTTCCCTACAATGAGCAGTTCTTC. Filled out from reference TRBV5-1 and TRBJ2-1, the complete variable domain reads KAGVTQTPRYLIKTRGQQVTLSCSPISGHRSVSWYQQTPGQGLQFLFEYFSETQRNKGNFPGRFSGRQFSNSRSEMNVSTLELGDSALYLCASTPAGVPYNEQFFGPGTRLTVL.

In this sample, this clone turned up once. J is TRBJ2-5 and V is TRBV7-3, with TRBD2 matching over 14 bases. CDR3 length equals 19 residues. Germline CDR1 and CDR2: SGHTA and FQGTGA. Germline trimming cut 3 bases from V and 1 base from J; bases unmatched to any gene: 10. CDR3 amino acids: CASSFGLGTSGGLQETQYF. The CDR3 coding sequence is TGTGCCAGCAGCTTCGGGTTAGGGACTAGCGGGGGACTCCAAGAGACCCAGTACTTC.

The rearrangement uses TRBV7-8 and TRBJ1-2; no clear D. Germline V gene sequence: CDR1 SGHVS, CDR2 FQNEAQ. V was pared by 5 bases and J by 4 bases, with 5 bases between. CDR3 length: 11 amino acids. DNA for the CDR3: TGTGCCAGCAGCCCGGTCTATGGCTACACCTTC. This translates into CASSPVYGYTF.

CDR3 amino acids: CASSQQGPQHF. CDR3 coding DNA: TGTGCCAGCAGTCAACAGGGGCCCCAGCATTTT. The chain joins TRBV28 to TRBJ1-5, with D possibly matching TRBD1 (6 bases). Germline V gene lookup returns CDR1 MDHEN and CDR2 SYDVKM. Deletions cut 5 bases from V and 9 bases from J, with 8 bases between. The CDR3 runs to 11 residues. The full variable domain, rest sourced from reference TRBV28 and TRBJ1-5, is DVKVTQSSRYLVKRTGEKVFLECVQDMDHENMFWYRQDPGLGLRLIYFSYDVKMKEKGDIPEGYSVSREKKERFSLILESASTNQTSMYLCASSQQGPQHFGDGTRLSIL.

This rearrangement joins TRBV6-5 to TRBJ2-7; TRBD1 might be the D (6 bases). V shed 5 bases and J shed 3 bases, with 11 bases lying between them. This CDR3 contains 13 residues. Germline V CDR1 and CDR2: MNHEY, SVGAGI. The CDR3 region is CASSTGQSYEQYF. The CDR3 nucleotides are TGTGCCAGCAGTACCGGACAGAGCTACGAGCAGTACTTC.

The rearrangement joins TRBV9 to TRBJ2-1; 12 nucleotides match TRBD2. This CDR3 has 16 residues. Germline CDR1 SGDLS, CDR2 YYNGEE. V shed 3 bases and J 10 bases; nucleotides not matched to a gene: 11. CDR3 sequence reads: CASSAPPPGTSGEQFF. CDR3 nucleotides: TGTGCCAGCAGCGCTCCCCCACCGGGGACTAGCGGGGAGCAGTTCTTC.

Only a few counts were recorded for this clone. This chain connects TRBV9 to TRBJ1-6, with D tentatively TRBD1 (5 bases). Per germline, CDR1 SGDLS and CDR2 YYNGEE. This CDR3 contains 15 residues. Trimming cost V 2 bases and J 9 bases, with 15 bases left between them. CDR3 nucleotide sequence: TGTGCCAGCAGCGTCTCCCCGGGGGAGTTTTCACCCCTCCACTTT. Protein: CASSVSPGEFSPLHF.

This chain joins TRBV3-1 (or the pseudogene TRBV3-2) and TRBJ1-2; 8 nucleotides align to TRBD1. Germline CDR1 and CDR2: LGHDT and YNNKEL (reference sequence). The CDR3 is 15 amino acids. Trimming took 0 bases from V and 1 from J; bases not matched to a gene: 1. CDR3 residues: CASSQETGGNYGYTF. CDR3 DNA: TGTGCCAGCAGCCAAGAAACAGGGGGTAACTATGGCTACACCTTC.

This sequence joins TRBV6-2 or TRBV6-3 and TRBJ2-2; 7 bases are shared with TRBD2. The germline CDR1 and CDR2 sequences are MNHEY and SVGEGT. Unmatched junction bases numbered 10, after V lost 6 bases and J lost 6 bases. The CDR3 runs to 15 residues. This chain's CDR3 is CASSPLGGVAGELFF. CDR3 coding DNA: TGTGCCAGCAGCCCCTTGGGGGGGGTGGCCGGGGAGCTGTTTTTT.

This clone was seen a handful of times. The V and J genes are TRBV19 and TRBJ2-5; the D gene is possibly TRBD2 (7 bases). This CDR3 contains 14 residues. Trimming cost V 5 bases and J 4 bases, with 14 bases left between them. From germline, CDR1 is LNHDA and CDR2 SQIVND (reference sequence). The CDR3 DNA is TGTGCCAGTAGTCCGCGGGGGCAGGGAGAGACCCAGTACTTC. This codes for CASSPRGQGETQYF.

CDR3 residues: CASSSTGFTEAFF. CDR3 sequence (DNA): TGTGCCAGCAGTTCGACGGGTTTCACTGAAGCTTTCTTT. The chain employs TRBV12-3 or TRBV12-4 and TRBJ1-1; D gene unclear. CDR3 length: 13 amino acids. Trimming took 4 bases from V and 4 from J, leaving 10 bases between them.

The genes are TRBV19 and TRBJ1-5, with D tentatively TRBD1 (6 bases). From germline, CDR1 is LNHDA and CDR2 SQIVND (reference sequence). The CDR3 sequence is 15 residues long. V lost 7 bases, J lost 0 bases, and 13 bases lay in between. The CDR3 protein is CASITTGYSNQPQHF. The CDR3 DNA reads TGTGCCAGTATTACGACAGGCTATAGCAATCAGCCCCAGCATTTT.

The chain couples TRBV2 to TRBJ2-3; 16 nucleotides match TRBD2. V gave up 6 bases and J gave up 4 bases; unmatched junction bases: 4. The CDR3 spans 16 residues. Germline CDR1 SNHLY, CDR2 FYNNEI. The CDR3 loop is CASSPGTSGGADTQYF. The CDR3 coding sequence is TGTGCCAGCAGCCCCGGGACTAGCGGGGGGGCAGATACGCAGTATTTT.

This clone was counted between two and nine times. V and J are TRBV19 and TRBJ1-1; 7 bases map to TRBD1. The CDR3 spans 17 residues. With 7 bases clipped from V and 0 bases from J, the junction kept 14 bases outside the gene matches. CDR1 is LNHDA and CDR2 is SQIVND in the germline V gene (reference sequence). CDR3 protein: CASTLNTGVGMNTEAFF. Here the CDR3 DNA reads TGTGCCAGTACCCTCAACACAGGGGTGGGGATGAACACTGAAGCTTTCTTT.

The gene calls are TRBV3-1 (or the pseudogene TRBV3-2) and TRBJ2-1; 10 bases map to TRBD2. V was clipped by 3 bases and J by 10 bases; unmatched bases: 6. The germline CDR1 and CDR2 sequences are LGHDT and YNNKEL (reference sequence). CDR3 length equals 14 residues. CDR3 nucleotide sequence: TGTGCCAGCAGCCAGAGCGGGGGGGTTCAGGAGCAGTTCTTC. This translates into CASSQSGGVQEQFF.

The genes are TRBV2 and TRBJ2-3, with no clear D. From germline, CDR1 is SNHLY and CDR2 FYNNEI. CDR3 length: 14 amino acids. Trimming took 4 bases from V and 5 from J, leaving 13 bases between them. The CDR3 coding sequence is TGTGCCAGCAGTGTCTTAGCCTTCGAAGATACGCAGTATTTT. This codes for CASSVLAFEDTQYF. The full variable domain, with the rest looked up from reference TRBV2 and TRBJ2-3, is EPEVTQTPSHQVTQMGQEVILRCVPISNHLYFYWYRQILGQKVEFLVSFYNNEISEKSEIFDDQFSVERPDGSNFTLKIRSTKLEDSAMYFCASSVLAFEDTQYFGPGTRLTVL.

This chain uses TRBV27 with TRBJ2-1, with D perhaps matching TRBD1 (6 bases). Germline assignment: CDR1 MNHEY and CDR2 SMNVEV (reference sequence). The V gene lost 5 bases and the J gene lost 1 base, with 18 bases spanning the gap. The CDR3 spans 17 residues. In DNA, the CDR3 is TGTGCCAGCAGTACCGCAGGGGCGGCTCTATCCTACAATGAGCAGTTCTTC. Translating it yields CASSTAGAALSYNEQFF.

The chain links TRBV23-1 to TRBJ2-7, with 9 bases lining up with TRBD2. TRBV23-1 is treated as an ORF (open reading frame) with a function not yet certain. This CDR3 has 13 amino acids. This chain's CDR3 is CESAGGLSYEQYF. Here the CDR3 DNA reads TGCGAGTCGGCGGGGGGGCTATCCTACGAGCAGTACTTC.

The rearrangement joins TRBV18 to TRBJ2-1; 9 nucleotides align to TRBD1. With V trimmed by 6 bases and J by 2 bases, 5 bases remained unmatched. The CDR3 loop spans 15 amino acids. Germline V CDR1 and CDR2: KGHSH, LQKENI. CDR3 bases: TGTGCCAGCTCTCAAAACAGGGGGCCCTACAATGAGCAGTTCTTC. Its translation is CASSQNRGPYNEQFF.

The chain has TRBV6-5 and TRBJ1-4; a weak D match, TRBD1 (5 bases). The V end lost 6 bases, the J end lost 8 bases, and 16 bases lay between the germline ends. CDR3 length: 14 residues. Germline V gene sequence: CDR1 MNHEY, CDR2 SVGAGI. The CDR3, as DNA: TGTGCCAGCAGAAATTCGGGGGTTTGGGAAAAACTGTTTTTT. Translation gives CASRNSGVWEKLFF.